This T cell receptor beta chain was recovered during a study of T cells in Graves' hyperthyroidism and ophthalmopathy. This clonotype was seen many times. V lost 0 bases and J 6 bases, leaving 16 bases between the germline ends. The CDR3 runs 15 residues. The germline V gene encodes CDR1 SGHRS and CDR2 YFSETQ. The source material, RNA transcripts, was used to amplify TCR beta CDR3 regions. With the HTBI primer set, the TCR CDR3 went through a first round of RT-PCR. MiXCR was run by TCRdb on the multiplex PCR reads, yielding one entry per CDR3 protein. Here the sample spans 550,000 to 700,000 distinct CDR3 sequences, about 15% being singletons. Ophthalmopathy patients had moderate-to-severe active disease, CAS ≥3, NOSPECS ≥4, and disease duration under 3 months.

This clonotype was obtained from a woman aged 40 to 55 with Graves' ophthalmopathy. The V call is TRBV5-1, the J call TRBJ2-7; perhaps D is TRBD1 or TRBD2 (5 bases each). Sequences were obtained from blood. In nucleotides, the CDR3 is TGCGCCAGCAGCTTGGCCAGGACACCCCGGGGCGAGCAGTACTTC. Amino acid sequence: CASSLARTPRGEQYF.